This T cell receptor beta chain emerged from a study of CD8 T cells in Susac syndrome. The CDR3 spans 16 residues. From germline, CDR1 is SNHLY and CDR2 FYNNEI. V trimming: 2 bases; J trimming: 2 bases; junction bases outside the gene matches: 7. With random hexamers, reverse transcription was performed on about 0.5 to 1 ug of RNA. TCRdb re-called the immunoSEQ multiplex PCR reads through MiXCR, storing one row per CDR3 protein. This sample yields 400,000 or so distinct CDR3 sequences, of which more than 80% are seen a single time; approximately 0.12% belongs to the top ten. The chain uses TRBV2 and TRBJ2-5, with TRBD1 matching 8 bases. The sample comprised CD8+ T cells from PBMCs. The clonotype comes from a human donor with multiple sclerosis. The CDR3 here is CASSEMWTGQQETQYF. CDR3 DNA: TGTGCCAGCAGTGAAATGTGGACAGGGCAGCAAGAGACCCAGTACTTC.